A selection of T cell receptor beta chains follows, all from one sample in a study of blood T cell repertoires in COVID-19. Libraries were prepared by immunoSEQ multiplex PCR; TCRdb keeps only in-frame clonotypes and omits some of them. This sample has 250,000 to 350,000 clones, with approximately 86% found just once. Sequencing was carried out using peripheral blood. The receptors were gathered from a man aged 18-30 years with active or convalescent COVID-19. CDR3s include the opening cysteine and the closing phenylalanine or tryptophan. D genes are given only for firm matches. Not all rows give a size; the values are once, few, many and, for expanded clones, a class.

TRBJ2-7,TRBV4-3,TRBD1,few,CASSQEWGTGGAEQYF,TGCGCCAGCAGCCAAGAATGGGGGACAGGGGGCGCCGAGCAGTACTTC
TRBJ1-1,TRBV7-8,TRBD1,.,CASSLTGGTEAFF,TGTGCCAGCAGCTTAACAGGGGGGACTGAAGCTTTCTTT
TRBJ1-2,TRBV29-1,.,once,CSVDRGLSYGYTF,TGCAGCGTTGACAGGGGACTAAGCTATGGCTACACCTTC
TRBJ1-3,TRBV6-5,.,.,CASSYSGGTGNTIYF,TGTGCCAGCAGTTACTCGGGAGGGACCGGAAACACCATATATTTT
TRBJ2-7,TRBV5-1,.,.,CASKLEEGSYEQYF,TGCGCCAGCAAACTGGAGGAGGGTTCCTACGAGCAGTACTTC
TRBJ1-3,TRBV9,.,.,CASSVSWGTAGNTIYF,TGTGCCAGCAGCGTCTCCTGGGGCACGGCTGGAAACACCATATATTTT
TRBJ1-2,TRBV7-9,.,.,CASSQGTGYTF,TGTGCCAGCAGCCAGGGAACTGGCTACACCTTC
TRBJ2-3,TRBV6-1,.,.,CASSEMSRYTQYF,TGTGCCAGCAGTGAGATGAGTAGATATACGCAGTATTTT
TRBJ2-3,TRBV20-1,.,.,CSASFRVTDTQYF,TGCAGTGCTAGTTTCAGGGTCACAGATACGCAGTATTTT
TRBJ2-7,TRBV7-8,.,.,CASSPGGLRTYEQYF,TGTGCCAGCAGCCCCGGGGGGCTCCGTACTTACGAGCAGTACTTC
TRBJ2-7,TRBV19,TRBD1,.,CASSLTGGAGEQYF,TGTGCCAGTAGTCTGACAGGGGGCGCGGGGGAGCAGTACTTC
TRBJ2-3,TRBV5-1,TRBD1,.,CASSRPGGGTDTQYF,TGCGCCAGCAGCCGCCCAGGGGGCGGCACAGATACGCAGTATTTT
TRBJ1-2,TRBV6-5,.,.,CASRLQGNSVGYTF,TGTGCCAGCAGGCTTCAGGGAAATTCTGTCGGCTACACCTTC
TRBJ2-2,TRBV19,.,.,CASSISPNGELFF,TGTGCCAGTAGTATCTCCCCTAACGGGGAGCTGTTTTTT
TRBJ1-1,TRBV7-9,TRBD1,.,CASSLGPDRANTEAFF,TGTGCCAGCAGCTTAGGCCCGGACAGGGCTAACACTGAAGCTTTCTTT
TRBJ2-2,TRBV4-1,TRBD2,.,CASSQFLRGGWTGELFF,TGCGCCAGCAGCCAATTTCTACGGGGGGGATGGACCGGGGAGCTGTTTTTT
TRBJ1-5,TRBV5-1,.,.,CASSALGGGQPQHF,TGCGCCAGCAGCGCCCTGGGGGGGGGTCAGCCCCAGCATTTT
TRBJ2-3,TRBV7-2,.,.,CASSPQGTDTQYF,TGTGCCAGCAGCCCCCAGGGGACAGATACGCAGTATTTT
TRBJ1-2,TRBV7-2,.,few,CASDYLAGSKTPITF,TGTGCCAGCGACTACCTTGCGGGGTCTAAGACTCCTATCACCTTC
TRBJ2-3,TRBV4-3,TRBD2,.,CASSRGGSGLGRTDTQYF,TGCGCCAGCAGCCGCGGGGGTAGCGGCTTGGGGCGCACAGATACGCAGTATTTT
TRBJ2-1,TRBV4-3,TRBD1,.,CASSHPELPGQGRRGAYNEQFF,TGCGCCAGCAGCCATCCTGAACTGCCGGGACAGGGGCGACGTGGGGCCTACAATGAGCAGTTCTTC
TRBJ2-3,TRBV10-1,.,once,CASSGTGADTQYF,TGCGCCAGCAGTGGGACGGGGGCAGATACGCAGTATTTT
TRBJ2-2,TRBV19,TRBD1,.,CASKGAHANTGELFF,TGTGCCAGCAAGGGGGCACACGCGAACACCGGGGAGCTGTTTTTT
TRBJ1-1,TRBV3-1/TRBV3-2,.,.,CASSATENTEAFF,TGTGCCAGCAGCGCGACAGAGAACACTGAAGCTTTCTTT
TRBJ2-7,TRBV12-1,.,once,CASNDREYEQYF,TGTGCCAGCAACGACAGGGAATACGAGCAGTACTTC
TRBJ2-4,TRBV4-1,.,.,CASSHPDRSLAKNIQYF,TGCGCCAGCAGCCATCCTGACAGGTCCTTAGCCAAAAACATTCAGTACTTC
TRBJ2-1,TRBV15,.,.,CATSRDLAGSSYNEQFF,TGTGCCACCAGCAGAGATCTCGCCGGTAGCTCCTACAATGAGCAGTTCTTC
TRBJ2-2,TRBV9,TRBD2,.,CASSVPSGGAFVNTGELFF,TGTGCCAGCAGCGTCCCTAGCGGGGGGGCCTTCGTGAACACCGGGGAGCTGTTTTTT
TRBJ1-1,TRBV5-1,TRBD1,.,CASRILPGGMNTEAFF,TGCGCCAGCAGGATTCTTCCAGGGGGTATGAACACTGAAGCTTTCTTT
TRBJ1-5,TRBV19,.,.,CASSITTDHSNQPQHF,TGTGCCAGTAGTATTACGACAGACCATAGCAATCAGCCCCAGCATTTT
TRBJ2-7,TRBV7-6,TRBD1,.,CASSTGQGTYEQYF,TGTGCCAGCAGCACCGGACAGGGCACCTACGAGCAGTACTTC
TRBJ2-5,TRBV19,TRBD1,.,CASFGRDRGQETQYF,TGTGCCAGTTTTGGGAGGGACAGGGGCCAAGAGACCCAGTACTTC
TRBJ1-2,TRBV11-2,.,.,CASSPRLGGYGYTF,TGTGCCAGCAGCCCTCGCTTGGGGGGCTATGGCTACACCTTC
TRBJ2-7,TRBV7-9,.,.,CASSPADGYEQYF,TGTGCCAGCAGCCCAGCGGACGGGTACGAGCAGTACTTC
TRBJ1-3,TRBV29-1,TRBD1,.,CSVGPGQGSGNTIYF,TGCAGCGTTGGGCCGGGACAGGGATCTGGAAACACCATATATTTT
TRBJ2-1,TRBV14,TRBD2,few,CASSQYGGSGVQDEQFF,TGTGCCAGCAGCCAATATGGTGGTAGCGGGGTGCAGGATGAGCAGTTCTTC
TRBJ1-1,TRBV12-3/TRBV12-4,TRBD1,.,CASRRQGGTEAFF,TGTGCCAGCAGGCGACAGGGCGGTACTGAAGCTTTCTTT
TRBJ1-1,TRBV9,.,.,CASSVAQAGHGTEAFF,TGTGCCAGCAGCGTCGCTCAGGCTGGTCATGGCACTGAAGCTTTCTTT
TRBJ1-2,TRBV18,.,.,CASSPYGGTYGYTF,TGTGCCAGCTCACCATACGGAGGAACCTATGGCTACACCTTC
TRBJ2-7,TRBV3-1/TRBV3-2,.,.,CASSQGGALYYEQYF,TGTGCCAGCAGCCAAGGTGGGGCCTTATACTACGAGCAGTACTTC
TRBJ2-2,TRBV9,TRBD1,once,CASSVGQGTSSNTGELFF,TGTGCCAGCAGCGTAGGACAGGGGACTTCGTCGAACACCGGGGAGCTGTTTTTT
TRBJ1-3,TRBV11-2,TRBD1,.,CASSLDPGQGPSYSGNTIYF,TGTGCCAGCAGCTTAGATCCGGGACAGGGGCCCTCTTATTCTGGAAACACCATATATTTT
TRBJ1-4,TRBV15,.,.,CATSRGGFSNEKLFF,TGTGCCACCAGCAGAGGGGGCTTCTCGAATGAAAAACTGTTTTTT
TRBJ1-5,TRBV7-8,TRBD1,.,CASSLVRQGGQPQHF,TGTGCCAGCAGCTTAGTCCGTCAGGGGGGTCAGCCCCAGCATTTT
TRBJ2-7,TRBV4-1,.,.,CASSQDAGPLYEQYF,TGCGCCAGCAGCCAAGATGCGGGTCCCCTCTACGAGCAGTACTTC
TRBJ2-3,TRBV6-4,TRBD2,.,CASRRRGCTDTQYF,TGTGCCAGCAGGAGGCGGGGGTGCACAGATACGCAGTATTTT
TRBJ1-2,TRBV12-3/TRBV12-4,.,.,CASRDWLGGYTF,TGTGCCAGCAGAGACTGGTTAGGAGGCTACACCTTC
TRBJ2-7,TRBV21-1,.,.,CASSSQGRDEQYF,TGTGCCAGCAGCTCGCAGGGGCGGGACGAGCAGTACTTC
TRBJ1-1,TRBV25-1,.,few,CASSPGVLVTEAFF,TGTGCCAGCAGTCCAGGGGTTTTGGTCACTGAAGCTTTCTTT
TRBJ1-1,TRBV4-3,.,.,CASSQDWSRGEAEAFF,TGCGCCAGCAGCCAAGACTGGTCCAGGGGAGAGGCTGAAGCTTTCTTT
TRBJ1-1,TRBV7-9,TRBD1,.,CASSYLKGARVDTEAFF,TGTGCCAGCAGCTACTTAAAGGGGGCTCGGGTGGACACTGAAGCTTTCTTT
TRBJ2-3,TRBV9,TRBD1,.,CASSEDRASTDTQYF,TGTGCCAGCAGCGAGGACAGGGCTAGCACAGATACGCAGTATTTT
TRBJ2-7,TRBV6-5,.,once,CASSYLAGAYEQYF,TGTGCCAGCAGTTACCTCGCAGGGGCCTACGAGCAGTACTTC